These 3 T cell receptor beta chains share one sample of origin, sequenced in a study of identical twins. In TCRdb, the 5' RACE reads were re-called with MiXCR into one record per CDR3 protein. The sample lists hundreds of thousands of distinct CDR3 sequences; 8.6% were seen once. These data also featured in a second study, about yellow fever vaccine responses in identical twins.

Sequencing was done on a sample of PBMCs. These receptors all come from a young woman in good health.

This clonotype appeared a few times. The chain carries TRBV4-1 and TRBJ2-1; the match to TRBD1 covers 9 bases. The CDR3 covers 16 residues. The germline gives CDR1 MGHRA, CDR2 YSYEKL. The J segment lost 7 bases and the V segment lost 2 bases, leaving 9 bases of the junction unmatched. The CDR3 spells CASSQPGQGRQNEQFF. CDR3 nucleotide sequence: TGCGCCAGCAGCCAACCGGGACAGGGACGACAAAATGAGCAGTTCTTC.

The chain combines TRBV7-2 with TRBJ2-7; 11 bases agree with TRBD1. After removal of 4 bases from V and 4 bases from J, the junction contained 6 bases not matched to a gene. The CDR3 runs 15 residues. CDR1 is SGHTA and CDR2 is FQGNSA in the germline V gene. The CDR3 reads CASSSAGTGGYEQYF. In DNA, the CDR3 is TGTGCCAGCAGCTCAGCCGGGACAGGGGGTTACGAGCAGTACTTC.

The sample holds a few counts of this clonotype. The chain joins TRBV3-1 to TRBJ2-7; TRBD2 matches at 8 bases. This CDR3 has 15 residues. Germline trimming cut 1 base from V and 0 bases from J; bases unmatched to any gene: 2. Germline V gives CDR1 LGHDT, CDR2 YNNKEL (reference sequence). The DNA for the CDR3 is TGTGCCAGCAGCCAAGCGAGCGGGGGCTCCTACGAGCAGTACTTC. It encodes CASSQASGGSYEQYF.